Sequencing of this TCR beta chain was carried out in a study of T cell responses to AZD1222 COVID-19 vaccine. Broader study findings: Reportedly, nearly half the spike-specific TCRs target unmutated variant regions.

About this clone: Its antigen is not identified.

Here immunoSEQ multiplex PCR was the method, and the copy in TCRdb shows in-frame clones only, minus some. This repertoire shows roughly 40,000 clones, 88% found once; its top ten account for roughly 25%. Researchers grouped second doses given at about 4 or about 12 weeks into one pool. The sample was peripheral blood, taken 28 days after the second AZD1222 dose. The TCR was taken from an adult who received the AZD1222 COVID-19 vaccine.

As DNA, the CDR3 is TGTGCCAGCAGCCGCCTAACAGGGGTAAATTACAATGAGCAGTTCTTC. Its protein is CASSRLTGVNYNEQFF. The chain combines TRBV5-6 with TRBJ2-1, with TRBD1 matching over 7 bases. V was pared by 4 bases and J by 4 bases, with 11 bases of the junction left unmatched. The CDR3 is 16 amino acids. Germline CDR1 and CDR2: SGHDT and YYEEEE.